Detailed here is one T cell receptor (beta chain). How the authors handled the data: Reference gene primer amplification gave estimated nucleated cell counts. Assay: immunoSEQ multiplex PCR; the TCRdb copy retains only in-frame clones and omits some. Clonal size and the V and J genes are those of that table, whereas D and trimming came from the DNA. The sample consists of around 140,000 clones, 80% of them appearing once. The sample is drawn from a study of blood T cell repertoires in COVID-19. Study in general: Some COVID-19 samples were acute and others convalescent; all came from the United States, Italy and Spain. The cDNA or gDNA used as material had been derived from T cells, B-cell-depleted T cells, or PBMCs.

Germline assignment: CDR1 GTSNPN and CDR2 SVGIG (reference sequence). Trimming left V 5 bases short and J 7 bases short, with 15 bases between. This CDR3 comprises 12 residues. The chain employs TRBV30 and TRBJ2-7; D is perhaps TRBD2 (5 bases). The sample consisted of peripheral blood. The sequence came from a man aged 65-85 years who had recovered from COVID-19. The chain's CDR3 is CAWGRGIEEQYF. CDR3 bases: TGTGCCTGGGGTAGAGGGATCGAAGAGCAGTACTTC. Using reference TRBV30 and TRBJ2-7 for the parts outside the CDR3, the full variable domain is SQTIHQWPATLVQPVGSPLSLECTVEGTSNPNLYWYRQAAGRGLQLLFYSVGIGQISSEVPQNLSASRPQDRQFILSSKKLLLSDSGFYLCAWGRGIEEQYFGPGTRLTVT.